This TCR beta chain derives from a study of shared clonotypes between healthy human individuals. The V end lost 3 bases, the J end lost 2 bases, and 8 bases lay between the germline ends. The CDR3 length is 14 residues. TCRdb's table, derived via immunoSEQ multiplex PCR, lists solely in-frame clones and lacks some. The sample has 550,000 to 700,000 clones; about three quarters are singletons. The chain recombines TRBV23-1 with TRBJ2-1, with D uncertain. TRBV23-1 is an open reading frame, and its role is uncertain. The clonotype comes from a woman in her 30s in good health. The sequencing input was memory CD4+ T cells sorted from blood. The subset: CD45RA-negative fraction. CDR3 sequence reads: CASSHPETYNEQFF. The DNA of the CDR3 is TGCGCCAGCAGTCACCCCGAGACCTACAATGAGCAGTTCTTC.